This TCR beta chain was recovered during a study of blood T cell repertoires in COVID-19. Study as a whole: Donors in the United States, Italy and Spain gave samples during acute or convalescent COVID-19. Nucleic acid was either cDNA or gDNA, and it came from T cells, B-cell-depleted T cells, or PBMCs.

CDR3 size: 13 residues. TCRdb's copy holds only in-frame clones and misses some; the assay was immunoSEQ multiplex PCR. The sample shows around 170,000 clones, approximately 85% of them seen only once. Participants came from 20 to 25 US areas, aged about 18 to 89 years. Cohort 3 donors were reported recovered after two negative PCRs, clearance, or symptom resolution. Material: PBMCs or T cells enriched from blood (not recorded which). The TCR originated in a woman aged 18-29 years who had recovered from COVID-19. This chain uses TRBV21-1 with TRBJ2-2; the table's D gene call, TRBD1, was not cross checked with the DNA. TRBV21-1 constitutes a pseudogene. This chain's CDR3 is CASSTRDSGELFF. As DNA, the CDR3 is TGTGCCAGCAGCACCCGGGACAGCGGGGAGCTGTTTTTT.